This TCR beta chain was identified during a study of T cell responses to AZD1222 COVID-19 vaccine. Study details: Second doses were pooled across both intervals (about 4 or about 12 weeks).

Profiled with immunoSEQ multiplex PCR; TCRdb holds only in-frame clones, not every one. Of about 120,000 clones listed, 89% were seen once; the top ten hold around 4.5%. Germline values: CDR1 SGHRS, CDR2 YFSETQ. Trimming removed 3 bases at V and 3 bases at J, with 22 bases between. This CDR3 comprises 18 residues. Findings of the study overall: Donors were chiefly white British, with a greater number of females, and clonal diversity was perhaps underestimated. Two AZD1222 doses significantly raised spike-specific TCR breadth and depth over controls.

For this clone: What it binds is unknown.

This clonotype was sampled from an adult in good health. This sample comprised peripheral blood, obtained on day 0 of AZD1222 vaccination. The genes are TRBV5-1 and TRBJ2-1; D perhaps matches TRBD2 (7 bases). DNA for the CDR3: TGCGCCAGCAGCTCCCCCAGGGGTACGGGGGGAGACTACAATGAGCAGTTCTTC. This translates into CASSSPRGTGGDYNEQFF.